Reported below is one T cell receptor beta chain. Its antigen is not identified. Only in-frame clones appear in the TCRdb table, and some are missing; sequencing was by immunoSEQ multiplex PCR. The sample consists of about 45,000 clones, under 80% of them appearing once. The data were obtained in a study of vaccination effects on CD4 cells after COVID-19. Overall study context: A median of 72 days separated the second dose and sampling. Study-wide points: In healthy vaccinees, only 1 of 255 vaccine-induced clones cross-reacted with common cold coronaviruses.

The authors isolated CD4+ T cells after around 10 days of culture. Either the mRNA-1273 or the BNT162b2 vaccine was given to participants as two doses. In the cultures, half the medium was exchanged for IL-2 medium on days 3 and 7. The CDR3 sequence is 19 residues long. J is TRBJ1-5 and V is TRBV21-1; the listed D gene, TRBD1, was not tested against the DNA. TRBV21-1 is described as a pseudogene. The clonotype comes from a human donor who received a COVID-19 vaccine. The material sequenced was CD4+ T cells from PBMCs cultured without peptide, taken after COVID-19 vaccination. The CDR3 loop reads CASSNEAGQGVVSNQPQHF. DNA of the CDR3: TGTGCCAGCAGCAATGAAGCGGGACAGGGGGTTGTTAGCAATCAGCCCCAGCATTTT.